The present T cell receptor beta chain was sequenced within a study of T-cell reconstitution after alpha-beta-depleted transplantation in children. Study-wide points: Reportedly, roughly two months post-transplant, alpha-beta T cells arose from several hundred expanded graft clones. Recipient T cells and thymic progenitors that survived were the source of the high TCRbeta diversity seen at day 60 in some patients. At the one-year point after transplant, T-cell counts and TCRbeta diversity were found to come mostly from T cells that had been newly produced.

Unique molecular identifiers were incorporated during preparation of the TCRbeta library. TCRdb ran MiXCR on the PCR reads and lists one entry per CDR3 protein. The sample carries 700,000 or so distinct CDR3 sequences, roughly 14% recorded once. This clonotype was counted only a few times. What it binds is unknown. Trimming stripped 4 bases from V and 4 bases from J, with 13 bases between. Germline V gives CDR1 MGHRA, CDR2 YSYEKL. This CDR3 contains 14 residues. Specimen: PBMCs, collected before TCRalphabeta/CD19-depleted stem cell transplant. This TCR derives from a girl aged 2-9 years with congenital amegakaryocytic thrombocytopenia, due to receive a stem cell transplant. This chain links TRBV4-1 with TRBJ2-5; the D gene is possibly TRBD1 (5 bases). The CDR3 here is CASSLLGVSETQYF. CDR3 nucleotides: TGCGCCAGCAGCCTCCTAGGGGTTTCAGAGACCCAGTACTTC.